What follows are 10 T cell receptor beta chains derived from one specimen sequenced in a study of blood T cells in healthy people across ages. With a J-beta primer mix and a sample-barcoded 5' primer, a second PCR ran 7 to 11 cycles. TCRdb re-called the 5' RACE reads with MiXCR, one entry per CDR3 protein. Of about 830,000 distinct CDR3 sequences in the sample, approximately 65% were seen once. The sequencing sample was made of blood. The receptors here all came from a man aged 30-40 years in good health.

The chain joins TRBV29-1 to TRBJ2-7, with D uncertain. Trimming shortened V by 3 bases and J by 1 base, and 13 bases separated the two germline ends. The CDR3 spans 14 residues. The V gene's germline CDR1 is SQVTM and CDR2 ANQGSEA. CDR3 sequence (DNA): TGCAGCGTTGATGCCGGGTTCGGGTCCTACGAGCAGTACTTC. It yields the protein CSVDAGFGSYEQYF.

This chain joins TRBV7-9 and TRBJ2-4; 8 nucleotides agree with TRBD2. The length of the CDR3 is 16 residues. V lost 2 bases, J lost 1 base, and 4 bases stayed unmatched. Looked up from germline, CDR1 is SEHNR and CDR2 is FQNEAQ (reference sequence). The CDR3 sequence is CASSLSGGPAKNIQYF. CDR3 DNA: TGTGCCAGCAGCTTAAGCGGGGGCCCTGCCAAAAACATTCAGTACTTC.

In its sample, this clonotype was seen a few times. This sequence joins TRBV9 and TRBJ2-4; D could derive from TRBD1 or TRBD2 (5 bases each). V was pared by 0 bases and J by 7 bases, with 8 bases between. This CDR3 comprises 13 residues. Germline V CDR1 and CDR2: SGDLS, YYNGEE. The CDR3 region is CASSVDEGNIQYF. The CDR3, as DNA: TGTGCCAGCAGCGTAGATGAGGGGAACATTCAGTACTTC.

A note on this clonotype: A clone one base away is much larger, so this may be a read error. The CDR3 loop is CASSVSGEANEQYF. DNA of the CDR3: TGTGCCAGCAGTGTGAGCGGGGAGGCCAATGAGCAGTACTTC. V gene TRBV6-4 combines with J gene TRBJ2-7, with TRBD2 matching over 7 bases. Germline lookup yields CDR1 MRHNA and CDR2 SNTAGT. This CDR3 has 14 amino acids. Trimming cost V 4 bases and J 7 bases; bases outside gene matches: 10.

The CDR3 bases are TGTGCCAGCAGTTTATTAGGGCAGTTCTCCTACGAGCAGTACTTC. This codes for CASSLLGQFSYEQYF. This chain uses TRBV28 with TRBJ2-7; D gene uncertain. Germline V gene sequence: CDR1 MDHEN, CDR2 SYDVKM. The CDR3 covers 15 residues. Trimming took off 1 base at V and 0 bases at J, with 10 bases between the two ends.

This chain uses TRBV5-1 with TRBJ1-2; D not certain. Germline values: CDR1 SGHRS, CDR2 YFSETQ. Trimming removed 0 bases at V and 8 bases at J, with 11 bases between. The CDR3 is 13 residues long. The CDR3 DNA is TGCGCCAGCAGCTTGGCCGAGGGAGGCGGCTACACCTTC. Translated, it gives CASSLAEGGGYTF.

The J gene is TRBJ2-6, the V gene TRBV6-2 or TRBV6-3; no clear D. Deletions cut 2 bases from V and 2 bases from J, with 4 bases between. The CDR3 contains 14 residues. Germline V gene sequence: CDR1 MNHEY, CDR2 SVGEGT. The CDR3 DNA is TGTGCCAGCAGTTACAGGGCTGGGGCCAACGTCCTGACTTTC. It translates to CASSYRAGANVLTF.

In its sample, this clonotype was seen many times. The chain has TRBV29-1 and TRBJ2-5; D is undetermined. V gave up 4 bases and J gave up 1 base, with 13 bases separating them. The CDR3 sequence is 14 residues long. The germline CDR1 and CDR2 sequences are SQVTM and ANQGSEA. CDR3 nucleotides: TGCAGCGTTGGAATCCCCCCGACCCAAGAGACCCAGTACTTC. It translates to CSVGIPPTQETQYF. The complete variable domain, with remaining parts taken from reference TRBV29-1 and TRBJ2-5, reads SAVISQKPSRDICQRGTSLTIQCQVDSQVTMMFWYRQQPGQSLTLIATANQGSEATYESGFVIDKFPISRPNLTFSTLTVSNMSPEDSSIYLCSVGIPPTQETQYFGPGTRLLVL.

The chain has TRBV5-1 and TRBJ2-5, with unresolved D. The length of the CDR3 is 15 residues. V lost 0 bases, J lost 4 bases, and 13 bases lay in between. Germline-derived CDR1 and CDR2 are SGHRS and YFSETQ. This CDR3 reads CASSLGVRLGETQYF. The CDR3 DNA sequence: TGCGCCAGCAGCTTGGGAGTCAGATTGGGAGAGACCCAGTACTTC.

This clonotype was seen only a few times. This chain joins TRBV6-2 or TRBV6-3 and TRBJ2-3, with 8 bases that match TRBD1. V was pared by 4 bases and J by 1 base, with 7 bases of the junction left unmatched. CDR1 and CDR2 (germline): MNHEY, SVGEGT. The CDR3 totals 16 residues. The CDR3 DNA is TGTGCCAGCAGTTCTACGACAGGGGCTGGCACAGATACGCAGTATTTT. Protein: CASSSTTGAGTDTQYF.